This T cell receptor beta chain was found in a study of radiotherapy plus CTLA-4 blockade in lung cancer. CDR3 size: 15 residues. Germline assignment: CDR1 MGHRA and CDR2 YSYEKL. Trimming left V 2 bases short and J 6 bases short, with 16 bases between. Some clones are missing from TCRdb's copy, which holds only in-frame ones; the method was immunoSEQ multiplex PCR. The sample comprises around 100,000 clones, about four fifths of which are singletons, and around 2.8% rests with the top ten. The rearrangement uses TRBV4-1 and TRBJ1-2; a weak D match, TRBD1 (6 bases). This sample comprised peripheral blood, obtained from a patient treated with radiotherapy plus ipilimumab. The receptor's source is a human donor with non-small cell lung cancer who had a partial response to radiotherapy plus ipilimumab. Some clones in this sample may be carry-over from other donors' samples. The CDR3 reads CASSQRTADGNGYTF. CDR3 in DNA: TGCGCCAGCAGCCAACGGACAGCCGATGGCAATGGCTACACCTTC.